The sequence of this T cell receptor beta chain was determined in a study of response to subunit inactivated influenza vaccine. Notes on the study in general: Few new T cells, the authors suggested, are recruited by each seasonal influenza vaccination.

Germline V gene lookup returns CDR1 SEHNR and CDR2 FQNEAQ (reference sequence). With 3 bases removed from V and 6 bases from J, the gap between germline ends came to 9 bases. The CDR3 sequence is 13 residues long. TCRdb redid the calling of the RT-PCR reads with MiXCR, one entry per CDR3 protein. The sample comprises 500,000 to 600,000 distinct CDR3 sequences, 15% to 20% of which are singletons, and less than 4% rests with the top ten. Notes on this clonotype: Antigen specificity is unknown.

The specimen was CD4+ T cells sorted from PBMCs, collected 23 to 25 months after vaccination. This sequence originates from a man between 50 and 69 years old who received an inactivated influenza vaccine. This chain uses TRBV7-9 with TRBJ2-1; the D is unclear. The CDR3 spells CASSFPAINEQFF. CDR3 DNA: TGTGCCAGCAGCTTCCCCGCAATCAATGAGCAGTTCTTC.